The clone carrying this TCR beta chain was seen repeatedly, ten times or more. The CDR3 has 14 residues. V dropped 3 bases and J dropped 7 bases, with 14 bases sitting between them. The germline CDR1 and CDR2 sequences are SGDLS and YYNGEE. This sample stems from a study of T-cell reconstitution after alpha-beta-depleted transplantation in children. Preparation of the TCRbeta library used unique molecular identifiers. MiXCR was run by TCRdb on the PCR reads, yielding one entry per CDR3 protein. The sample yields 190,000 or so distinct CDR3 sequences, about 6.8% seen once. The receptor's source is a human donor who donated a stem cell graft to a child with Wiskott-Aldrich syndrome. The rearrangement links TRBV9 to TRBJ2-1; a possible D gene is TRBD2 (6 bases). The specimen comprised PBMCs from the stem cell graft donor, sampled from the stem cell graft. This CDR3 reads CASSATSGGNEQFF. CDR3 nucleotide sequence: TGTGCCAGCAGCGCGACTAGTGGTGGAAATGAGCAGTTCTTC.